The 5 T cell receptor beta chains reported below all come from one sample, sequenced in a study of T cell responses to AZD1222 COVID-19 vaccine. Using immunoSEQ multiplex PCR, the repertoire was profiled, and TCRdb retains in-frame clones only, with some absent. The data show tens of thousands of clones, 85% to 90% seen once. This specimen was peripheral blood, taken 28 days after the second AZD1222 dose. The origin of the receptors is an adult who received the AZD1222 COVID-19 vaccine.

This clone is a singleton in its sample. The chain couples TRBV6-5 to TRBJ2-7; TRBD1 aligns across 9 bases. The trim removed 8 bases at V and 4 bases at J, leaving 6 bases unmatched. The CDR3 contains 13 residues. The germline V gene encodes CDR1 MNHEY and CDR2 SVGAGI. The CDR3 here is CASRRDRGYEQYF. The CDR3 DNA reads TGTGCCAGCCGCCGAGACAGGGGGTACGAGCAGTACTTC.

V is TRBV3-1 (or the pseudogene TRBV3-2) and J is TRBJ1-2, with D unresolved. With 1 base removed from V and 7 bases from J, the gap between germline ends came to 10 bases. This CDR3 contains 13 residues. Germline values: CDR1 LGHDT, CDR2 YNNKEL (reference sequence). In DNA, the CDR3 is TGTGCCAGCAGCCAAGGTGGCCGGGGTGGCTACACCTTC. This gives the protein CASSQGGRGGYTF.

The gene calls are TRBV5-1 and TRBJ2-1, with no clear D. The CDR3 has 14 amino acids. Between the trimmed V and J ends, which lost 2 bases and 4 bases, there was a span of 10 bases. The germline CDR1 and CDR2 sequences are SGHRS and YFSETQ. CDR3 nucleotide sequence: TGCGCCAGCAGCTTAGACAAACTGTACAATGAGCAGTTCTTC. It codes for CASSLDKLYNEQFF.

This clone was counted a single time. The chain employs TRBV7-9 and TRBJ2-7, with TRBD2 matching 7 bases. CDR3 length equals 15 residues. Unmatched junction bases numbered 13, after V lost 5 bases and J lost 6 bases. CDR1 is SEHNR, CDR2 FQNEAQ, per germline (reference sequence). CDR3 sequence (DNA): TGTGCCAGCAGCCGGTTGACAGCGGGGCGGGGCGAGCAGTACTTC. Its translation is CASSRLTAGRGEQYF.

The V and J genes are TRBV5-4 and TRBJ2-2; possibly TRBD2 for D (5 bases). Trimming took 4 bases from V and 6 from J, leaving 16 bases between them. The CDR3 is made up of 15 amino acids. CDR1 is SGHNT and CDR2 is YYREEE in the germline V gene (reference sequence). The CDR3 DNA follows: TGTGCCAGCAGCCGGGTTCGGGGTCAATCCGGGGAGCTGTTTTTT. Amino acid sequence: CASSRVRGQSGELFF.